Listed here is a single TCR beta chain. The antigen remains unidentified. The sample belongs to a study of regulatory T cells in long-lasting Graves disease. Turning to the study itself: Over 5 years on antithyroid drugs plus positive TSH receptor antibodies marked Graves' disease as persistent. Overall study results and limits: Patients with persistent Graves' had lower TCR diversity than newly diagnosed patients. Thyroid tissue went unstudied; only peripheral blood was examined. Persistent cases favored TRBV28, TRBJ1-2 and TRBJ2-5.

Construction of the TCR beta libraries employed iRepertoire HTBI primers in conjunction with Arm-PCR of CDR3 regions. MiXCR, applied by TCRdb to the multiplex PCR reads, yields one record per CDR3 protein. The profile shows roughly 700,000 distinct CDR3 sequences, 25% to 35% of them singletons. There are 14 residues in the CDR3. Germline values: CDR1 SGHKS, CDR2 YYEKEE (reference sequence). Trimming pared 2 bases from V and 0 bases from J, leaving 6 bases between. Time point reported: persistent/refractory GD, antithyroid drugs over 5 years with positive TRAb. The TCR library was made from RNA extracted from PBMCs.

This TCR was recovered from a female donor with Graves disease. The sequencing here drew on peripheral blood mononuclear cells (PBMCs), taken when the disease was refractory, from a patient treated with antithyroid drugs. The V and J genes are TRBV5-5 and TRBJ1-5; D gene ambiguous. Here the CDR3 DNA reads TGTGCCAGCAGCTTTTATCCTAGCAATCAGCCCCAGCATTTT. It codes for CASSFYPSNQPQHF.